This T cell receptor (beta chain) was sequenced for a study of cytomegalovirus exposure and HLA in healthy donors. At the level of the study: Of the donors genotyped, approximately 410 in all, less than 90% fell in the Caucasian-associated ancestry cluster.

About this clone itself: What it binds is not known.

Trimming removed 3 bases from V and 4 bases from J; junction bases left unmatched: 13. Germline V gives CDR1 SGDLS, CDR2 YYNGEE. The CDR3 has 16 residues. The study ran its PCR with 60 Vbeta and 13 Jbeta primers. Repertoires were generated with immunoSEQ multiplex PCR, while TCRdb's copy carries only in-frame clones and drops some. The sample has 95,000 to 100,000 clones; about 80% are singletons. Findings and caveats of the study: For TCR beta chains, V- and J-gene trimming was later linked to a missense DCLRE1C variant. The majority of CMV-associated TCR beta chains were reported as apparently HLA-restricted in a later analysis. Among the sequence variants, a highly shared cluster was likely an artifact of sequencing.

Sequences were obtained from PBMCs. The source is a female donor in good health and CMV-seropositive. The chain carries TRBV9 and TRBJ2-7; 7 bases align to TRBD1. As DNA, the CDR3 is TGTGCCAGCAGCGCCGGACAGGCGCCCATCTTTTACGAGCAGTACTTC. Translation gives CASSAGQAPIFYEQYF.